Below are 2 T cell receptor beta chains sequenced from a single sample in a study of T cells in Graves' hyperthyroidism and ophthalmopathy. Using RNA transcripts as the source, TCR beta CDR3 regions were amplified. A first-round RT-PCR of the TCR CDR3 used the HTBI primer set. TCRdb called the multiplex PCR reads again in MiXCR, with one record for every CDR3 protein. The sample gives about 580,000 distinct CDR3 sequences, approximately 15% of which show up once; almost 6% is in the top ten. Sequencing input: blood. These receptors were taken from a woman aged 30 to 39 with Graves' hyperthyroidism that later progressed to Graves' ophthalmopathy.

With regard to this clonotype: This may stem from a read error, because a much larger clone lies one nucleotide away. The chain has TRBV20-1 and TRBJ1-2, with 7 positions matching TRBD1. CDR1 and CDR2 from the germline V gene are DFQATT and SNEGSKA (reference sequence). This CDR3 has 13 residues. The CDR3 sequence is CRYQGGAFYDYTF. CDR3 DNA sequence: TGCAGATACCAGGGGGGCGCTTTCTATGACTACACCTTC.

This clonotype occurred many times. CDR3 in amino acids: CASNDRDLDQPQHF. CDR3 DNA: TGTGCCAGCAACGACAGGGATTTAGATCAGCCCCAGCATTTT. The chain has TRBV6-1 and TRBJ1-5, with 7 bases fitting TRBD1. Losses at the gene ends were 7 bases for V and 5 bases for J; bases not matched to a gene: 8. CDR3 size: 14 residues. CDR1 is MNHNS and CDR2 is SASEGT in the germline V gene.